One TCR beta chain is described in this entry. The data belong to a study of blood T cell repertoires in COVID-19. Overall study context: The United States, Italy and Spain were the sources of the acute and convalescent COVID-19 samples. PBMCs, B-cell-depleted T cells, or T cells provided the cDNA or gDNA that made up the material.

The germline CDR1 and CDR2 sequences are KGHSH and LQKENI. The junction had 9 bases not matched to a gene; V was cut back by 3 bases and J by 4 bases. This CDR3 has 16 amino acids. Measured with immunoSEQ multiplex PCR; TCRdb has only the in-frame clones, and not every one. This sample has about 280,000 clones, with roughly 85% found just once. Sequencing input: peripheral blood. V and J are TRBV18 and TRBJ2-1, with TRBD1 matching over 7 bases. The sequence was collected from a man aged 50 to 59 with active or convalescent COVID-19. The CDR3 reads CASSPTYGTEYNEQFF. In nucleotides, the CDR3 is TGTGCCAGCTCACCGACGTACGGGACAGAGTACAATGAGCAGTTCTTC.